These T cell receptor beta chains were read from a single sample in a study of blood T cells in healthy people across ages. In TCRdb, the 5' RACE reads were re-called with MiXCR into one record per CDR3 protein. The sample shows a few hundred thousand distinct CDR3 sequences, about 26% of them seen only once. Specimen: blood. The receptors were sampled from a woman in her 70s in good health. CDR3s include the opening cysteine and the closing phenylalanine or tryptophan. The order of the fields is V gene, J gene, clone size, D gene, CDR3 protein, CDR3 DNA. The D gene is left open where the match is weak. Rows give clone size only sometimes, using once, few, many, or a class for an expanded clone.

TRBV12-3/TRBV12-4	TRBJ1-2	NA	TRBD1	CASSFSTGVYYGYTF	TGTGCCAGCAGTTTCAGCACAGGGGTATACTATGGCTACACCTTC
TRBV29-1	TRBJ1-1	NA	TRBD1	CSAVGGGSTEAFF	TGCAGCGCTGTAGGGGGCGGGAGCACTGAAGCTTTCTTT
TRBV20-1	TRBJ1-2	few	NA	CSAIEAGTNYGYTF	TGCAGTGCTATAGAGGCCGGCACTAACTATGGCTACACCTTC
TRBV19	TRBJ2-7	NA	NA	CASSRRLEYEQYF	TGTGCCAGTAGTCGTCGACTGGAATACGAGCAGTACTTC
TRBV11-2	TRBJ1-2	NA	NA	CASSLDQGGYYGYTF	TGTGCCAGCAGCTTAGACCAAGGGGGGTACTATGGCTACACCTTC
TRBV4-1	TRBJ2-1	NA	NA	CASSQGTLKQLNEQFF	TGCGCCAGCAGCCAAGGGACTCTCAAACAGCTCAATGAGCAGTTCTTC
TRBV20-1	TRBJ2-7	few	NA	CSAREPPSYEQYF	TGCAGTGCTAGAGAACCCCCCTCCTACGAGCAGTACTTC
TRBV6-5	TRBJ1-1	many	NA	CASSYGVSRGTEAFF	TGTGCCAGCAGTTACGGGGTCTCTAGGGGTACTGAAGCTTTCTTT
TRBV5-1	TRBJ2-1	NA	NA	CASSLDPGRSSYNEQFF	TGCGCCAGCAGCTTGGATCCAGGCCGGAGCTCCTACAATGAGCAGTTCTTC
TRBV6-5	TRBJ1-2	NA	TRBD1	CASSYTGGESYGYTF	TGTGCCAGCAGTTACACAGGGGGCGAATCCTATGGCTACACCTTC
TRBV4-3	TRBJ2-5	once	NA	CASSQGPAETQYF	TGCGCCAGCAGCCAAGGACCGGCGGAGACCCAGTACTTC
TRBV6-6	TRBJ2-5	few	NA	CASSYNGVGETQYF	TGTGCCAGCAGTTACAACGGGGTTGGAGAGACCCAGTACTTC
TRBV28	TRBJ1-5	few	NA	CASSSQHQPQHF	TGTGCCAGCAGTTCCCAGCATCAGCCCCAGCATTTT
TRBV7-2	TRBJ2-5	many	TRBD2	CASSFLAGGPKTQYF	TGTGCCAGCAGCTTTCTAGCGGGGGGGCCTAAGACCCAGTACTTC
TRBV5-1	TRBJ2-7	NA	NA	CASSPRARGISYEQYF	TGCGCCAGCAGCCCCCGAGCCCGAGGGATATCCTACGAGCAGTACTTC
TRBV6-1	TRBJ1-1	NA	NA	CASSEPLRATEAFF	TGTGCCAGCAGTGAACCCCTCCGGGCCACTGAAGCTTTCTTT
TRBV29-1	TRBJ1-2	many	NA	CSVVRGNYGYTF	TGCAGCGTTGTAAGGGGTAACTATGGCTACACCTTC
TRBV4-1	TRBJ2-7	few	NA	CASSQDRSEQYF	TGCGCCAGCAGCCAAGACAGGAGCGAGCAGTACTTC
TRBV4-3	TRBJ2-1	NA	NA	CASSFLTGTAINEQFF	TGCGCCAGCAGCTTTTTGACGGGGACGGCTATCAATGAGCAGTTCTTC
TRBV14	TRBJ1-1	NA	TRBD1	CASSRDRLGTEAFF	TGTGCCAGCAGCCGGGACAGATTGGGCACTGAAGCTTTCTTT
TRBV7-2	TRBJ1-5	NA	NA	CASSTGGGFSNQPQHF	TGTGCCAGCAGCACAGGCGGAGGCTTTAGCAATCAGCCCCAGCATTTT
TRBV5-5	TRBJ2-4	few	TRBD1	CASSFGTGHIQYF	TGTGCCAGCAGCTTTGGGACAGGGCACATTCAGTACTTC
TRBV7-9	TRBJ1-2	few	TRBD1	CASSGQVRNYGYTF	TGTGCCAGCAGCGGACAGGTCCGAAACTATGGCTACACCTTC
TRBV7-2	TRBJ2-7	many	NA	CASSLTPGSYEQYF	TGTGCCAGCAGTTTAACGCCGGGATCCTACGAGCAGTACTTC
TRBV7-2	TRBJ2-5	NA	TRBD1	CASSLGVRGNQETQYF	TGTGCCAGCAGCTTGGGGGTCAGGGGGAACCAAGAGACCCAGTACTTC
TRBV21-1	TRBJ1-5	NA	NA	CASSKVPVDQPQHF	TGTGCCAGCAGCAAAGTACCCGTCGATCAGCCCCAGCATTTT
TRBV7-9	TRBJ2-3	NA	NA	CASSFSRTITDTQYF	TGTGCCAGCAGCTTCTCAAGGACTATCACCGATACGCAGTATTTT
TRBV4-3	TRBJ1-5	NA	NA	CASSRDGGGNQPQHF	TGCGCCAGCAGCAGAGACGGAGGAGGCAATCAGCCCCAGCATTTT
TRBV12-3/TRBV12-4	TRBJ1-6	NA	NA	CASSLGQIAYNSPLHF	TGTGCCAGCAGTTTAGGACAGATAGCCTATAATTCACCCCTCCACTTT
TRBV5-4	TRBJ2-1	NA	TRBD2	CASSWGTRDNEQFF	TGTGCCAGCAGCTGGGGGACTAGGGACAATGAGCAGTTCTTC
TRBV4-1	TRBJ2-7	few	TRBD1	CASSRTGSAYEQYF	TGCGCCAGCAGCCGGACAGGATCAGCCTACGAGCAGTACTTC
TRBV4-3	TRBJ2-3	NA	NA	CASSQEQGLSRPDTQYF	TGCGCCAGCAGCCAAGAACAGGGACTGAGCCGCCCAGATACGCAGTATTTT
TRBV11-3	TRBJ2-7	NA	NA	CASSSIPGRNYEQYF	TGTGCCAGCAGCTCCATACCGGGACGGAACTACGAGCAGTACTTC
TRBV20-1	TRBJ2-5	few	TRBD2	CSGQRAGGQETQYF	TGCAGTGGCCAAAGAGCGGGGGGCCAAGAGACCCAGTACTTC
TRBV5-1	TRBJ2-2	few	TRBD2	CASSLDTSGGTYTGELFF	TGCGCCAGCAGCTTGGACACTAGCGGGGGGACATACACCGGGGAGCTGTTTTTT
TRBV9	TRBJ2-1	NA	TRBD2	CASSVTSGGPSSSYNEQFF	TGTGCCAGCAGCGTAACCAGCGGGGGGCCATCGAGCTCCTACAATGAGCAGTTCTTC
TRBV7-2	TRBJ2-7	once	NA	CASSLAGAGATYEQYF	TGTGCCAGCAGCTTAGCTGGGGCGGGGGCGACCTACGAGCAGTACTTC
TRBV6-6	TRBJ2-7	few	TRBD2	CASSYQRDYEQYF	TGTGCCAGCAGTTACCAGCGGGATTACGAGCAGTACTTC
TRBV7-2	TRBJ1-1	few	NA	CASSWGGTANTEAFF	TGTGCCAGCAGCTGGGGCGGGACGGCGAACACTGAAGCTTTCTTT
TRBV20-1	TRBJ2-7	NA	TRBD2	CSATVRGSGRAEQYF	TGCAGTGCTACCGTCCGAGGTAGCGGGAGGGCAGAGCAGTACTTC
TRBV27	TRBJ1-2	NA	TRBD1	CASSGDRANYGYTF	TGTGCCAGCAGTGGGGACAGGGCAAACTATGGCTACACCTTC
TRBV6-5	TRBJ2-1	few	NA	CASSYEVRSGLFYNEQFF	TGTGCCAGCAGTTATGAGGTGCGGAGCGGACTTTTCTACAATGAGCAGTTCTTC
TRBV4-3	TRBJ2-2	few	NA	CASSPSRNTGELFF	TGCGCCAGCAGCCCCTCCCGAAACACCGGGGAGCTGTTTTTT
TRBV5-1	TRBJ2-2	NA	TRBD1	CASSLIGQGVTTGELFF	TGCGCCAGCAGCTTGATTGGACAGGGGGTAACCACCGGGGAGCTGTTTTTT
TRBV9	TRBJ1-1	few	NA	CASSVAARETTEAFF	TGTGCCAGCAGCGTAGCCGCCAGGGAGACGACTGAAGCTTTCTTT
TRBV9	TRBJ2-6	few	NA	CASTQGGSGANVLTF	TGTGCCAGCACCCAGGGGGGCTCTGGGGCCAACGTCCTGACTTTC
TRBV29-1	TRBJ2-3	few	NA	CSAKGTRADTQYF	TGCAGCGCCAAGGGGACGAGGGCAGATACGCAGTATTTT
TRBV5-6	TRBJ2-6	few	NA	CASSYEPSRANVLTF	TGTGCCAGCAGCTACGAACCCTCGAGGGCCAACGTCCTGACTTTC
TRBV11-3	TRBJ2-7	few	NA	CASSRAPFGSYEQYF	TGTGCCAGCAGCCGGGCCCCCTTCGGGTCCTACGAGCAGTACTTC
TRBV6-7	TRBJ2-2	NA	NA	CAVIWLAGELFF	TGTGCCGTGATATGGTTGGCCGGGGAGCTGTTTTTT
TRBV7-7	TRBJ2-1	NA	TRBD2	CASSMGLAEYNEQFF	TGTGCTAGCAGCATGGGACTAGCGGAATACAATGAGCAGTTCTTC